This TCR beta chain was captured by sequencing in a study of blood T cell repertoires in COVID-19 (dated by TCRdb to about 2020). In the study overall: The collaborator samples originated in the United States, Italy and Spain and spanned the acute and convalescent phases of COVID-19. The material from the prospective study consisted of cDNA or gDNA derived from T cells, B-cell-depleted T cells, or PBMCs. Deeply sampled blood TCRbeta repertoires from subjects exposed to, actively infected with, or recovered from COVID-19 were included in the dataset. The repertoires were released in a freely available public database intended as a resource for research on the immune response to SARS-CoV-2. Samples were obtained from the ongoing ImmuneRACE study (first 160 participants) and from about 1,300 subjects provided by 6 global collaborators. Sample metadata almost always included a de-identified subject ID, COVID-19 status, age in years and sex. HLA class I and class II types, where available, came from metadata supplied by the sample provider rather than from assay-based typing. Broader findings and caveats from the paper: The quantity of clinical and demographic metadata differed by source and by participant and was supplied without curation.

V is pruned by 2 bases and J by 0 bases, leaving 9 bases of the junction without a gene match. Spanning cysteine to phenylalanine, the CDR3 consists of 17 amino acids. The entry retains the CDR3 DNA only, 51 bases that are in frame from base 1. Taken from the germline V gene (reference sequence), the CDR1 and CDR2 loops are MNHEY and SMNVEV. TCRbeta CDR3 regions were amplified from genomic DNA using the immunoSEQ Assay, a bias-controlled multiplex PCR. The authors' analysis ran thus. The number of nucleated cells in each sample was estimated from the amplification of reference gene primers within the assay. To quantify the absolute abundance of each unique TCRbeta CDR3 rearrangement, sequence reads were collapsed and filtered. Productive Simpson clonality was computed per sample as the square root of Simpson's diversity index over productive rearrangements. TCRdb provides this immuneACCESS table in a form limited to in-frame rearrangements. Some clones are lacking; in checked studies, under half of them reflect an unresolved V gene, and why the rest are absent is not known. V, J and clone size derive from that table, while D and trimming were established from the DNA sequence. Across this sample there are approximately 47,000 clones, with under 90% seen only once. Less than 6.5% of the sample goes to the ten largest clones.

Collaborating institutions collected whole blood in K2EDTA tubes following their own protocols. For TCRbeta analysis, collaborator samples were shipped as frozen whole blood, as isolated PBMCs, or as DNA extracted from either sample type. Notes on this clone: This receptor's antigen is unknown. Base qualities are not provided; no much larger clone lies one nucleotide away.

This receptor was identified in a woman aged 60-75 years with acute or convalescent COVID-19. Sequencing used peripheral blood. The chain is encoded by TRBV27 joined to TRBJ2-7; 8 bases in the junction line up with TRBD2. At the DNA level, the sequence is TGTGCCAGCAGTTTACGGGAGGGCAGAGGGGGCTCCTACGAGCAGTACTTC. Protein translation: CASSLREGRGGSYEQYF.